Sequencing of this T cell receptor beta chain was carried out in a study of T cells in Graves' hyperthyroidism and ophthalmopathy. Study-level results: Within blood appeared most thyroid clonotypes that had expanded above 0.001. Ophthalmopathy was predicted by the model a median of roughly 6.6 months ahead of onset.

The source material, RNA transcripts, was used to amplify TCR beta CDR3 regions. The HTBI primer set drove a first-round RT-PCR of the TCR CDR3. TCRdb re-analysed the multiplex PCR reads in MiXCR, keeping a single row per CDR3 protein. The data show some 800,000 distinct CDR3 sequences, 38% seen once. Stable hyperthyroidism: no ophthalmopathy progression over 18 months of follow-up. This clonotype was observed a handful of times. Its specificity is not known. The receptor was isolated from a man aged 18 to 29 with Graves' hyperthyroidism. The material sequenced was blood.

The CDR3 bases are TGTGCCAGTACCTTCCCGAACACCGGGGAGCTGTTTTTT. It codes for CASTFPNTGELFF. V and J are TRBV19 and TRBJ2-2; D is undetermined. This CDR3 has 13 amino acids. Germline loops: CDR1 LNHDA, CDR2 SQIVND (reference sequence). V shed 7 bases and J shed 0 bases, with 6 bases lying between them.